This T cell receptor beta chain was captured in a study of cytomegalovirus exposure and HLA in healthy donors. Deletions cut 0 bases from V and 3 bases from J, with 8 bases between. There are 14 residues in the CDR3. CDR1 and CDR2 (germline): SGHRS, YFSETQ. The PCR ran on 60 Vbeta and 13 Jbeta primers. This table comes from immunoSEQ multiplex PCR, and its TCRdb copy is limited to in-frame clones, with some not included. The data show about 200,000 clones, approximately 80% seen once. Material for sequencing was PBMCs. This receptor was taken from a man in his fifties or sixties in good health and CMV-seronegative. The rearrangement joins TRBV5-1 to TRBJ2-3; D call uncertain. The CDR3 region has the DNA TGCGCCAGCAGCTTGGCTTTGACTACAGATACGCAGTATTTT. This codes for CASSLALTTDTQYF.